This TCR beta chain was obtained from a study of spatial heterogeneity in lung cancer. For the study at large: Sequencing covered available follow-up PBMC samples collected a median of approximately 2 years after resection.

Time point reported: blood at routine non-recurrence follow-up after resection. Sequencing of whole RNA from tumor, nontumor lung or frozen PBMC involved no sorting. Trimming removed 6 bases from V and 4 bases from J, with 19 bases in between. Per the germline V gene, CDR1 is LGHNA and CDR2 is YNFKEQ. The CDR3 is made up of 15 amino acids. A single record per CDR3 protein comes from TCRdb applying MiXCR to the 5' RACE reads. This sample has 110,000 or so distinct CDR3 sequences, with roughly a tenth found just once. The TCR comes from a female donor with early-stage non-small cell lung cancer. The chain employs TRBV4-2 and TRBJ2-7; TRBD1 might be the D (5 bases). The sample consisted of PBMCs, taken at follow-up. CDR3 nucleotide sequence: TGTGCCAGCAGTCCCAGGGCAGGAGCTGAGTACGAGCAGTACTTC. Translated, it gives CASSPRAGAEYEQYF.